This T cell receptor (beta chain) was observed in a study of T cells after yellow fever vaccination. General study results and limits: Across the CD4 and CD8 compartments, a small share of clonotypes was present in both.

UMIs and a universal primer site were added when TCR cDNA was made by 5'RACE template switching. TCRdb used MiXCR to reprocess the 5' RACE reads, holding one entry per CDR3 protein. The sample lists around 310,000 distinct CDR3 sequences, approximately 3.9% occurring once. This clonotype was seen a handful of times. Its specificity is unknown. The receptor was isolated from a man between 18 and 35 years old who received the YFV17D yellow fever vaccine. Source: PBMCs, taken 5 days after the yellow fever booster vaccination.

CDR3 nucleotides: TGTGCCGACCGATCACAGGGGGCCTATGAAAAACTGTTTTTT. Protein sequence: CADRSQGAYEKLFF. V and J are TRBV6-5 and TRBJ1-4; TRBD1 matches at 9 bases. With V trimmed by 11 bases and J by 6 bases, 10 bases remained unmatched. The CDR3 is made up of 14 amino acids. Germline V lookup: CDR1 MNHEY, CDR2 SVGAGI.